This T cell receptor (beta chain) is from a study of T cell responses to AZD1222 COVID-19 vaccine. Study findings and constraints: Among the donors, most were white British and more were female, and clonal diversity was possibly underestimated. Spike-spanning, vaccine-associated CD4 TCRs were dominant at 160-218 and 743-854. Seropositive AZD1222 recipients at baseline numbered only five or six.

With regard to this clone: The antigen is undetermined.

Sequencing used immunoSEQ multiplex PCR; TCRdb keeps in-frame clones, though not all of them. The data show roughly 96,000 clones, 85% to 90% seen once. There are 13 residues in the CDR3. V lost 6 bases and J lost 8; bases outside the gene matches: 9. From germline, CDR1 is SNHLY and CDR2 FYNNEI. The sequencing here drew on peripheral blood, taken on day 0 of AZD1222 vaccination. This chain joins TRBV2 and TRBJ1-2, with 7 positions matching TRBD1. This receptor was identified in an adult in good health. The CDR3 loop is CASSRQGPEGYTF. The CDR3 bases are TGTGCCAGCAGCCGACAGGGCCCCGAGGGCTACACCTTC.